Each of the 19 T cell receptor beta chains below was sequenced from the same sample in a study of blood T cell repertoires in COVID-19. Repertoires were generated with immunoSEQ multiplex PCR, while TCRdb's copy carries only in-frame clones and drops some. The profile shows more than 300,000 clones, 90% of them singletons. Sequences were obtained from PBMCs or T cells enriched from blood (not recorded which). All receptors derive from a young woman who had been exposed to COVID-19.

V is TRBV5-1 and J is TRBJ2-2, with D possibly matching TRBD1 (5 bases). The CDR3 is 16 residues long. Germline V lookup: CDR1 SGHRS, CDR2 YFSETQ. Trimming pared 4 bases from V and 0 bases from J, leaving 13 bases between. The CDR3 region has the DNA TGCGCCAGCAGCGGTCAGGGAACTCCGAACACCGGGGAGCTGTTTTTT. Protein sequence: CASSGQGTPNTGELFF.

The chain recombines TRBV7-9 with TRBJ1-2; 7 bases match TRBD1. V lost 7 bases and J lost 8; bases outside the gene matches: 16. Germline V lookup: CDR1 SEHNR, CDR2 FQNEAQ (reference sequence). CDR3 size: 15 residues. CDR3 sequence (DNA): TGTGCCAGCACCCGGACAGGCCGGGGCTTGTTCGGCTACACCTTC. This codes for CASTRTGRGLFGYTF.

This rearrangement joins TRBV5-1 to TRBJ2-1, with TRBD2 matching over 15 bases. The germline gives CDR1 SGHRS, CDR2 YFSETQ. The V gene end was trimmed by 2 bases and the J gene end by 5 bases; junction bases not matched to a gene: 8. The CDR3 length is 18 residues. The CDR3 DNA reads TGCGCCAGCAGCTTAGGACTAGCGGGGGGGCCCTTCGACAATGAGCAGTTCTTC. This codes for CASSLGLAGGPFDNEQFF.

This chain connects TRBV10-3 to TRBJ1-2; 10 nucleotides agree with TRBD1. The V gene's germline CDR1 is ENHRY and CDR2 SYGVKD. The CDR3 runs to 14 residues. Trimming at V came to 6 bases and at J to 4 bases, leaving 5 bases not matched to a gene. The CDR3 loop is CAISRQGAVYGYTF. The CDR3 DNA follows: TGTGCCATCAGCCGACAGGGGGCTGTCTATGGCTACACCTTC.

This chain links TRBV5-6 with TRBJ1-1; D uncertain. This CDR3 is built from 15 residues. From germline, CDR1 is SGHDT and CDR2 YYEEEE. V gave up 0 bases and J gave up 1 base, with 10 bases separating them. CDR3 loop: CASSLVFRENTEAFF. The CDR3, as DNA: TGTGCCAGCAGCTTGGTTTTTCGGGAGAACACTGAAGCTTTCTTT.

This chain uses TRBV6-5 with TRBJ1-2, with 8 positions matching TRBD1. The CDR3 is 15 amino acids. Trimming removed 5 bases from V and 6 bases from J; junction bases left unmatched: 11. Germline lookup yields CDR1 MNHEY and CDR2 SVGAGI. The chain's CDR3 is CASSKSRDRSHGYTF. CDR3 DNA sequence: TGTGCCAGCAGTAAGTCCCGGGACAGGTCTCATGGCTACACCTTC.

The chain carries TRBV30 and TRBJ2-6; possible D gene TRBD1, 6 bases. The CDR3 runs 17 residues. Germline CDR1 is GTSNPN and CDR2 is SVGIG (reference sequence). V dropped 1 base and J dropped 1 base, with 14 bases sitting between them. The CDR3 spells CAWSEPTGRSGANVLTF. For the CDR3, the DNA is TGTGCCTGGAGTGAACCGACAGGACGGTCTGGGGCCAACGTCCTGACTTTC.

The genes are TRBV6-5 and TRBJ1-5; tentative D call: TRBD1 (5 bases). This CDR3 has 15 amino acids. Between the trimmed V and J ends, which lost 7 bases and 4 bases, there was a span of 17 bases. Germline-derived CDR1 and CDR2 are MNHEY and SVGAGI. In DNA, the CDR3 is TGTGCCAGCAAGGCAGGGAAATTGGGTAATCAGCCCCAGCATTTT. This sequence encodes CASKAGKLGNQPQHF.

In its sample, this clone was seen a few times. The chain couples TRBV24-1 to TRBJ1-6; TRBD1 might be the D (5 bases). The CDR3 runs to 13 residues. The V end lost 5 bases, the J end lost 6 bases, and 7 bases lay between the germline ends. Germline V lookup: CDR1 KGHDR, CDR2 SFDVKD. CDR3 protein: CATSVTANSPLHF. CDR3 nucleotides: TGTGCCACCAGTGTGACAGCTAATTCACCCCTCCACTTT.

This rearrangement joins TRBV7-9 to TRBJ1-2; 7 nucleotides line up with TRBD1. Unmatched junction bases numbered 10, after V lost 3 bases and J lost 6 bases. CDR1 and CDR2 (germline): SEHNR, FQNEAQ (reference sequence). This CDR3 is 15 amino acids long. CDR3 loop: CASSLHNRGKDGYTF. CDR3 sequence (DNA): TGTGCCAGCAGCTTGCACAACAGGGGCAAGGATGGCTACACCTTC.

This clone showed up just once. CDR3 in amino acids: CASSQFGGNYGYTF. The CDR3 bases are TGTGCCAGCAGCCAATTTGGGGGCAACTATGGCTACACCTTC. V gene TRBV14 combines with J gene TRBJ1-2; D might be TRBD1 (6 bases). V gave up 2 bases and J gave up 2 bases, with 9 bases separating them. Germline CDR1 SGHDN, CDR2 FVKESK. This CDR3 contains 14 residues.

The rearrangement joins TRBV6-6 to TRBJ1-5; D call uncertain. CDR1 is MNHNY and CDR2 is SVGAGI in the germline V gene (reference sequence). This CDR3 contains 16 residues. V lost 10 bases and J lost 0, with 19 bases in between. In DNA form, the CDR3 reads TGTGCCACCGAGGGCGGGTCCCCCGTTAGCAATCAGCCCCAGCATTTT. It codes for CATEGGSPVSNQPQHF.

J is TRBJ1-4 and V is TRBV5-1; tentative D call: TRBD1 (5 bases). Germline assignment: CDR1 SGHRS and CDR2 YFSETQ. The V and J ends lost 0 bases and 3 bases respectively, with 6 bases between them. The CDR3 has 14 residues. CDR3 DNA sequence: TGCGCCAGCAGCTTGGCCAGGGCTAATGAAAAACTGTTTTTT. Protein: CASSLARANEKLFF.

The V call is TRBV7-8, the J call TRBJ1-6; 7 positions match TRBD1. V lost 5 bases and J lost 10; bases outside the gene matches: 20. The CDR3 spans 18 residues. Germline V lookup: CDR1 SGHVS, CDR2 FQNEAQ. The CDR3 here is CASSPTGEQGLRPSPLHF. CDR3 coding DNA: TGTGCCAGCAGCCCAACCGGGGAACAGGGGCTTAGGCCCTCACCCCTCCACTTT.

A note on this clone: Other DNA sequences in the sample encode the same CDR3. The chain couples TRBV19 to TRBJ2-7, with 11 bases identical to TRBD1. Germline loops: CDR1 LNHDA, CDR2 SQIVND (reference sequence). CDR3 length: 14 residues. V gave up 5 bases and J gave up 2 bases; unmatched junction bases: 2. CDR3 sequence (DNA): TGTGCCAGTAGTCTGGGACAGGGGGCCTACGAGCAGTACTTC. Translation: CASSLGQGAYEQYF. Together with reference TRBV19 and TRBJ2-7, the CDR3 gives the full variable domain: DGGITQSPKYLFRKEGQNVTLSCEQNLNHDAMYWYRQDPGQGLRLIYYSQIVNDFQKGDIAEGYSVSREKKESFPLTVTSAQKNPTAFYLCASSLGQGAYEQYFGPGTRLTVT.

The chain joins TRBV6-5 to TRBJ2-3; the match to TRBD2 covers 7 bases. The V and J ends lost 0 bases and 3 bases, in that order; junction bases with no gene match: 6. CDR1 is MNHEY and CDR2 is SVGAGI in the germline V gene. This CDR3 is built from 16 residues. CDR3 in DNA: TGTGCCAGCAGTTACTCCCTTACGGGGGGAACAGATACGCAGTATTTT. This translates into CASSYSLTGGTDTQYF.

In regard to this clone: A read error may produce the germline difference seen at one junction end. CDR3 in DNA: TGTGCCGGCAGCCGGGACAGGAACATTCAGTACTTC. Amino acids: CAGSRDRNIQYF. The chain couples TRBV7-2 to TRBJ2-4, with 8 bases fitting TRBD1. Germline V gene data show CDR1 as SGHTA and CDR2 as FQGNSA. The CDR3 has 12 amino acids.

V is TRBV24-1 and J is TRBJ1-2; D may be TRBD1 (6 bases). Deletions cut 0 bases from V and 7 bases from J, with 11 bases between. CDR1 and CDR2 (germline): KGHDR, SFDVKD. CDR3 size: 14 residues. The CDR3 protein is CATSDLQQGGGYTF. The CDR3 coding sequence is TGTGCCACCAGTGATTTGCAACAGGGTGGTGGCTACACCTTC.

The chain joins TRBV18 to TRBJ1-5, with D uncertain. This CDR3 is built from 13 residues. Per the germline V gene, CDR1 is KGHSH and CDR2 is LQKENI. V was cut by 4 bases and J by 2 bases, with 6 bases left in between. As DNA, the CDR3 is TGTGCCAGCTCACAACTAGGCAATCAGCCCCAGCATTTT. This encodes CASSQLGNQPQHF.